This TCR beta chain came from a study of cytomegalovirus exposure and HLA in healthy donors. This clone was counted only a few times. With 60 Vbeta and 13 Jbeta primers, the PCR was carried out. Assay used: immunoSEQ multiplex PCR; TCRdb lists only in-frame clones, some missing. The table has about 220,000 clones, about four fifths seen once. The TCR comes from a woman between 35 and 50 years old in good health and CMV-seropositive. The sequencing input was PBMCs.

The CDR3 DNA reads TGTGCCAGCAGACTGGGGGACTCCCCCGGAAACGAGCAGTACTTC. Translation gives CASRLGDSPGNEQYF. The rearrangement links TRBV7-2 to TRBJ2-7, with D possibly TRBD2 on 6 matching bases. V lost 6 bases, J lost 5 bases, and 20 bases lay in between. CDR3 length: 15 amino acids. CDR1 and CDR2 (germline): SGHTA, FQGNSA. Supplemented by reference TRBV7-2 and TRBJ2-7, the full variable domain reads GAGVSQSPSNKVTEKGKDVELRCDPISGHTALYWYRQSLGQGLEFLIYFQGNSAPDKSGLPSDRFSAERTGGSVSTLTIQRTQQEDSAVYLCASRLGDSPGNEQYFGPGTRLTVT.